This T cell receptor beta chain was captured in a study of metastatic and nonmetastatic thyroid tumors. About the study: Malignant thyroid and benign thyroid patients provided blood and tumor or nodule tissue whose repertoires were compared.

This clone was seen many times. Its matching antigen is unknown. None of the patients had undergone any treatment ahead of thyroid surgery. Original methodology: Building a distant-metastasis classifier for papillary thyroid cancer drew on CDR3 differences across clinicopathological groups. MiXCR re-clonotyped the PCR reads for TCRdb. TCRdb, not the original authors, processed these V and J calls. The profile covers several thousand clones, with over 15% appearing a single time and 20% to 25% taken by the ten largest. Findings and limits, study-wide: Reports indicated that malignant thyroid tumors showed significantly higher TCR beta diversity than benign nodules did, in blood and tumor.

V lost 3 bases, J lost 2 bases, and 12 bases lay in between. The CDR3 sequence is 14 residues long. Germline loops: CDR1 SGDLS, CDR2 YYNGEE. The genes are TRBV9 and TRBJ2-7; tentatively, D is TRBD1 or TRBD2 (5 bases each). Sequencing was carried out using adjacent normal tissue. The sequence was collected from a male donor with papillary thyroid cancer or a benign thyroid nodule (not recorded which). Some clones in this sample may be carry-over from other donors' samples. CDR3: CASSARDPAYEQYF. The CDR3 DNA reads as TGTGCCAGCAGCGCCCGGGACCCGGCCTACGAGCAGTACTTC.